A single sample is the source of the 20 T cell receptor beta chains below, sequenced in a study of T-cell memory formation after mild COVID-19. In TCRdb, the 5' RACE reads were re-called with MiXCR into one record per CDR3 protein. The sample shows roughly 370,000 distinct CDR3 sequences, 16% of them seen only once. Sequences were obtained from PBMCs or a T cell subset sorted from them (not recorded which). The receptors derive from a man aged 18-30 years who had mild COVID-19 (a few samples of this study predate the infection). Cell type and time point are not known.

The chain combines TRBV6-2 or TRBV6-3 with TRBJ2-5, with 7 bases identical to TRBD1. The CDR3 runs to 13 residues. The germline V gene has CDR1 MNHEY and CDR2 SVGEGT. V shed 4 bases and J 3 bases; nucleotides not matched to a gene: 2. CDR3 in amino acids: CASSLQGKETQYF. The CDR3 coding sequence is TGTGCCAGCAGTTTACAGGGGAAAGAGACCCAGTACTTC.

The chain combines TRBV4-1 with TRBJ1-1; 8 bases are shared with TRBD1. Unmatched junction bases numbered 4, after V lost 0 bases and J lost 7 bases. CDR1 MGHRA and CDR2 YSYEKL come from the germline V gene. The CDR3 is made up of 14 amino acids. In nucleotides, the CDR3 is TGCGCCAGCAGCCAAGAGACAGGGGTAGGTGAAGCTTTCTTT. Amino acids: CASSQETGVGEAFF.

This clonotype appeared a few times. The chain links TRBV4-2 to TRBJ2-5, with D maybe TRBD2 (6 bases). V was shortened by 4 bases and J by 2 bases, with 11 bases between the two germline ends. There are 14 residues in the CDR3. In germline, CDR1 is LGHNA, CDR2 YNFKEQ. CDR3 residues: CASSPGGRQETQYF. CDR3 nucleotide sequence: TGTGCCAGCAGCCCCGGAGGGAGGCAAGAGACCCAGTACTTC.

This clonotype was seen at least ten times. V and J are TRBV12-3 or TRBV12-4 and TRBJ2-5, with D unresolved. The CDR3 spans 11 residues. The CDR3 protein is CASGSGETQYF. In DNA form, the CDR3 reads TGTGCTTCCGGCTCCGGGGAGACCCAGTACTTC.

The gene calls are TRBV5-1 and TRBJ2-5; 10 bases are a match to TRBD1. J lost 4 bases, V lost 4 bases, and 13 bases had no gene match. CDR1 and CDR2 from the germline V gene are SGHRS and YFSETQ. This CDR3 is built from 17 residues. CDR3 coding DNA: TGCGCCAGCAGCAACCGGGACAGGGGACTCGGGGCAGAGACCCAGTACTTC. Translation gives CASSNRDRGLGAETQYF.

The chain has TRBV7-9 and TRBJ2-5; D possibly corresponds to TRBD1 (6 bases). Germline V CDR1 and CDR2: SEHNR, FQNEAQ (reference sequence). The germline V and J ends were trimmed by 6 bases and 7 bases, with 15 bases remaining between them. The CDR3 is 13 amino acids. The CDR3 sequence: CASRPDSHGTQYF. CDR3 DNA sequence: TGTGCCAGCAGACCGGACAGCCACGGGACCCAGTACTTC.

This clonotype appeared a few times. The CDR3 DNA is TGTGCCAGCAGCTCCAACCGGGACAAGTCCACAGATACGCAGTATTTT. It yields the protein CASSSNRDKSTDTQYF. The chain has TRBV5-8 and TRBJ2-3; D possibly corresponds to TRBD1 (6 bases). Trimming pared 3 bases from V and 2 bases from J, leaving 16 bases between. Germline loops: CDR1 SGHTS, CDR2 YDEGEE. The CDR3 length is 16 residues.

CDR3: CASISIGGGGVNTEAFF. In nucleotides, the CDR3 is TGTGCCAGCATCAGTATAGGGGGCGGAGGGGTGAACACTGAAGCTTTCTTT. The V and J genes are TRBV6-5 and TRBJ1-1; 7 nucleotides agree with TRBD1. From germline, CDR1 is MNHEY and CDR2 SVGAGI. Unmatched junction bases numbered 14, after V lost 7 bases and J lost 0 bases. This CDR3 region has 17 residues.

The chain recombines TRBV18 with TRBJ1-2, with D maybe TRBD1 (5 bases). The CDR3 sequence is 15 residues long. CDR1 and CDR2 from the germline V gene are KGHSH and LQKENI. Trimming left V 4 bases short and J 7 bases short, with 19 bases between. The chain's CDR3 is CASSRDYGSAGGYTF. In DNA, the CDR3 is TGTGCCAGCTCACGGGACTACGGCAGCGCGGGTGGCTACACCTTC.

The chain couples TRBV29-1 to TRBJ2-1; 12 positions match TRBD2. CDR3 length equals 15 residues. V was clipped by 7 bases and J by 5 bases; unmatched bases: 9. Germline CDR1 is SQVTM and CDR2 is ANQGSEA. CDR3 amino acids: CSARDTSGGHNEQFF. In DNA, the CDR3 is TGCAGCGCACGAGACACTAGCGGGGGGCACAATGAGCAGTTCTTC.

In its sample, this clonotype was seen a few times. The V gene is TRBV29-1, the J gene TRBJ1-2, with no clear D. Germline CDR1 is SQVTM and CDR2 is ANQGSEA. The CDR3 loop spans 11 amino acids. V lost 4 bases to trimming and J lost 6 bases, with 9 bases between them. As DNA, the CDR3 is TGCAGCGTTGCAGAATTGGATGGCTACACCTTC. Translation gives CSVAELDGYTF.

The V and J genes are TRBV7-2 and TRBJ1-2; D call uncertain. CDR1 SGHTA and CDR2 FQGNSA come from the germline V gene. Trimming took off 5 bases at V and 4 bases at J, with 8 bases between the two ends. This CDR3 comprises 12 residues. The CDR3 region is CASSPPGYGYTF. The CDR3 nucleotides read TGTGCCAGCAGCCCTCCTGGCTATGGCTACACCTTC.

The genes are TRBV7-8 and TRBJ2-5, with TRBD2 as a possible D gene (6 bases). CDR1 is SGHVS and CDR2 is FQNEAQ in the germline V gene. This CDR3 comprises 17 residues. V was trimmed by 0 bases and J by 5 bases, leaving 19 bases between them. CDR3 residues: CASSLAPRTKDGETQYF. The CDR3 region has the DNA TGTGCCAGCAGCTTAGCCCCCCGGACTAAGGATGGGGAGACCCAGTACTTC.

This clonotype was seen a handful of times. The rearrangement links TRBV5-4 to TRBJ2-7, with D perhaps given as TRBD1 or TRBD2 (5 bases each). Between the trimmed V and J ends, which lost 2 bases and 3 bases, there was a span of 12 bases. The CDR3 consists of 14 residues. The germline CDR1 and CDR2 sequences are SGHNT and YYREEE (reference sequence). CDR3 DNA: TGTGCCAGCAGCTTATCCGGGGCCGGCTACGAGCAGTACGTC. Residues: CASSLSGAGYEQYV.

The chain carries TRBV27 and TRBJ1-3; 8 positions match TRBD1. Germline CDR1 is MNHEY and CDR2 is SMNVEV (reference sequence). The J segment lost 4 bases and the V segment lost 0 bases, leaving 11 bases of the junction unmatched. The CDR3 is 18 residues long. The CDR3 DNA reads TGTGCCAGCAGTTTATCGGCAGGGGGCTTGATACCCGGAAACACCATATATTTT. Its protein product is CASSLSAGGLIPGNTIYF.

The V call is TRBV4-1, the J call TRBJ1-1; D perhaps matches TRBD1 (6 bases). Germline assignment: CDR1 MGHRA and CDR2 YSYEKL. V was cut by 4 bases and J by 0 bases, with 12 bases left in between. CDR3 length equals 15 residues. CDR3 region: CASSPLGQLNTEAFF. In nucleotides, the CDR3 is TGCGCCAGCAGCCCCCTCGGACAGCTGAACACTGAAGCTTTCTTT.

The chain is built from TRBV5-1 and TRBJ2-5, with D perhaps matching TRBD1 or TRBD2 (5 bases each). Per germline, CDR1 SGHRS and CDR2 YFSETQ. The CDR3 runs to 12 residues. V lost 6 bases to trimming and J lost 5 bases, with 11 bases between them. The CDR3 DNA sequence: TGCGCCAGCAATGGGGGTGGGGAGACCCAGTACTTC. This gives the protein CASNGGGETQYF.

This clonotype was picked up a small number of times. The V gene is TRBV18, the J gene TRBJ2-3, with 9 bases that match TRBD1. J lost 4 bases, V lost 6 bases, and 8 bases had no gene match. Germline assignment: CDR1 KGHSH and CDR2 LQKENI. The CDR3 extends over 15 amino acids. The CDR3 is CASSPPGQGSDTQYF. Here the CDR3 DNA reads TGTGCCAGCTCGCCCCCGGGACAGGGTTCAGATACGCAGTATTTT.

This CDR3 reads CSVAQGRRSGNTIYF. The CDR3 DNA reads as TGCAGCGTTGCACAGGGTAGGCGCTCTGGAAACACCATATATTTT. The rearrangement links TRBV29-1 to TRBJ1-3, with D perhaps TRBD1 (6 bases). The CDR3 is 15 residues long. The germline V gene encodes CDR1 SQVTM and CDR2 ANQGSEA. The V end lost 4 bases, the J end lost 0 bases, and 13 bases lay between the germline ends.

The rearrangement uses TRBV4-1 and TRBJ2-7; 8 nucleotides align to TRBD2. Trimming at V came to 6 bases and at J to 3 bases, leaving 4 bases not matched to a gene. This CDR3 region has 13 residues. The V gene's germline CDR1 is MGHRA and CDR2 YSYEKL. The CDR3: CASSAGGIYEQYF. The CDR3 bases are TGCGCCAGCAGTGCGGGGGGAATCTACGAGCAGTACTTC.